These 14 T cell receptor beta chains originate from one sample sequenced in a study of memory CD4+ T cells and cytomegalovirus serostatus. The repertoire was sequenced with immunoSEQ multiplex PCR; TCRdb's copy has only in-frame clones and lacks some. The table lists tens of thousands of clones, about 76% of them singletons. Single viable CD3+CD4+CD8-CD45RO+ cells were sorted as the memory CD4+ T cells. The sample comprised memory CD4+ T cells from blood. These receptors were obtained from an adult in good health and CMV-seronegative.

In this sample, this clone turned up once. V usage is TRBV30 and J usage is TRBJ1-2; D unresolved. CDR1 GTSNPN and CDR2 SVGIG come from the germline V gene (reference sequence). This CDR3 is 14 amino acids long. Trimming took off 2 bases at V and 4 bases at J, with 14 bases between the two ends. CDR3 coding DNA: TGTGCCTGGAGTTTGCCAGCAGGTTTCTATGGCTACACCTTC. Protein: CAWSLPAGFYGYTF.

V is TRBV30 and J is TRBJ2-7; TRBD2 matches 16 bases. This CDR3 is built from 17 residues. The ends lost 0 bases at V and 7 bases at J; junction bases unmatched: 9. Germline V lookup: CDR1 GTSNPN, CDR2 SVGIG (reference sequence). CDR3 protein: CAWSVTGTSGGAREQYF. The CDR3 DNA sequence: TGTGCCTGGAGTGTTACCGGGACTAGCGGGGGGGCTCGAGAGCAGTACTTC.

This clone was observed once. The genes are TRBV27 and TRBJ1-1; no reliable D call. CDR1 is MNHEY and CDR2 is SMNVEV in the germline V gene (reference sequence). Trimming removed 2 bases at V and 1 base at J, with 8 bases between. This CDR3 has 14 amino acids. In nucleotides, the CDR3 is TGTGCCAGCAGTTTAGTTGGGAGGAACACTGAAGCTTTCTTT. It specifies CASSLVGRNTEAFF.

In nucleotides, the CDR3 is TGTGCCTGGAGCTTACAGGGATACGAGCAGTACTTC. This sequence encodes CAWSLQGYEQYF. The chain has TRBV30 and TRBJ2-7; D is perhaps TRBD1 (6 bases). Trimming removed 3 bases from V and 4 bases from J, with 10 bases in between. This CDR3 spans 12 amino acids. CDR1 and CDR2 from the germline V gene are GTSNPN and SVGIG (reference sequence).

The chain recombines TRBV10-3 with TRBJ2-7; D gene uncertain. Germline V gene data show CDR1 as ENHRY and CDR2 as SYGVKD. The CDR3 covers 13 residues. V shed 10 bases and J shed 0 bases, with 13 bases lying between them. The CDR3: CATSAAPSYEQYF. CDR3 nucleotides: TGTGCCACCTCCGCGGCCCCCTCCTACGAGCAGTACTTC.

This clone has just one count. This CDR3 reads CASSVDSRPIDTQYF. The CDR3 region has the DNA TGTGCCAGCAGTGTAGACTCCAGACCCATAGATACGCAGTATTTT. J is TRBJ2-3 and V is TRBV2; D is uncertain. The CDR3 extends over 15 amino acids. V lost 4 bases, J lost 5 bases, and 16 bases lay in between. Germline V gene lookup returns CDR1 SNHLY and CDR2 FYNNEI.

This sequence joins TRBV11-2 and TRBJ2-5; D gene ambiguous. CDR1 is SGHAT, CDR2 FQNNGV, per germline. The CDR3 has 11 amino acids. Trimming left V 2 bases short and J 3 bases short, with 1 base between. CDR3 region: CASSLKETQYF. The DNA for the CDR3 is TGTGCCAGCAGCTTAAAAGAGACCCAGTACTTC.

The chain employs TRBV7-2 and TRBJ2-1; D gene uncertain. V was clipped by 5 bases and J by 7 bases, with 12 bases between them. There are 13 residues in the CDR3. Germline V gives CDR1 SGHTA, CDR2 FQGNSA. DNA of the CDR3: TGTGCCAGCAGCCCACGGCAGGTTAATGAGCAGTTCTTC. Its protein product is CASSPRQVNEQFF.

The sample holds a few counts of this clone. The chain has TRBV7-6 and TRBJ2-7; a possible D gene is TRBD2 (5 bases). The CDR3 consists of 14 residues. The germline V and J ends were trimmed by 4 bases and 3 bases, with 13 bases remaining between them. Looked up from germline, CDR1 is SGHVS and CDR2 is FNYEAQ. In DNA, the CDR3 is TGTGCCAGCAGCTCCGTTTCCGAGGGCTACGAGCAGTACTTC. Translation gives CASSSVSEGYEQYF.

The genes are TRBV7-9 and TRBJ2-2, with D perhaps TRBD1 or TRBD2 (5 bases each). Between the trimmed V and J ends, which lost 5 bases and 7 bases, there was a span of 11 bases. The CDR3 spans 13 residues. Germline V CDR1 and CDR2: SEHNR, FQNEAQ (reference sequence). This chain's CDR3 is CASSLQEVGELFF. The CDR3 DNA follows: TGTGCCAGCAGCCTACAGGAGGTCGGGGAGCTGTTTTTT.

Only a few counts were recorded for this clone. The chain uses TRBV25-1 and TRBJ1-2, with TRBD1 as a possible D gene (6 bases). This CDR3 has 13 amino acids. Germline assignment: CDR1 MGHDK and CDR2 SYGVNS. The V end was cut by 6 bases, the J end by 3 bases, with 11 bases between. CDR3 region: CASRRGVDYGYTF. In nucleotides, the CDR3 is TGTGCCAGCAGAAGGGGGGTGGACTATGGCTACACCTTC.

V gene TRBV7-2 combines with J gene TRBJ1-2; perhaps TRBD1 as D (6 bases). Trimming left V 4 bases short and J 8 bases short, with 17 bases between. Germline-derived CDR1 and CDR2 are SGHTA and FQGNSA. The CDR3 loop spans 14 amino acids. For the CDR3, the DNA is TGTGCCAGCAGCTCCCCACGGGGGCCCGAGGGCTACACCTTC. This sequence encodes CASSSPRGPEGYTF.

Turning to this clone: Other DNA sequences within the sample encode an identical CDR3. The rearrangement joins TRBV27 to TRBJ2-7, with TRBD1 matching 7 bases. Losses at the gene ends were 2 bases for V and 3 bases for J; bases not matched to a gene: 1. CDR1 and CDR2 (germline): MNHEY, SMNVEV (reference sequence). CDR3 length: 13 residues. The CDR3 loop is CASSLAGGYEQYF. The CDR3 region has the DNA TGTGCCAGCAGTTTAGCAGGGGGCTACGAGCAGTACTTC.

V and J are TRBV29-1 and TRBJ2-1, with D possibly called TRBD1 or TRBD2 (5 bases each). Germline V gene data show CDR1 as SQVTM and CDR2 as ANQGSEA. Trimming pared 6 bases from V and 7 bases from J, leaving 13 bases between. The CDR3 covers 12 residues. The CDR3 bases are TGCAGCGTGGGGGTCTGGGCGAATGAGCAGTTCTTC. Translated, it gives CSVGVWANEQFF.